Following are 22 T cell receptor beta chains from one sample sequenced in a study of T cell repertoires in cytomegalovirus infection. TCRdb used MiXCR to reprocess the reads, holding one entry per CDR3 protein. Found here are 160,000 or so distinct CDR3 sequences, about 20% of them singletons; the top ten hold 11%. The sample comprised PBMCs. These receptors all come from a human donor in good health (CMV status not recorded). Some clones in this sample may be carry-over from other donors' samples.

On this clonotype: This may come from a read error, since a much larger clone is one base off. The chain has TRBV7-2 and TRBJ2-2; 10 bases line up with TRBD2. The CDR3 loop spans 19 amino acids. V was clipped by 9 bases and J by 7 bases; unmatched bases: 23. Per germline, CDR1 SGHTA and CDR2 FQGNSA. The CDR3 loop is CARSPRPLAGVGVGGELFF. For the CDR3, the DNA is TGTGCCAGGAGCCCACGGCCCCTAGCGGGAGTGGGTGTTGGCGGGGAGCTGTTTTTT.

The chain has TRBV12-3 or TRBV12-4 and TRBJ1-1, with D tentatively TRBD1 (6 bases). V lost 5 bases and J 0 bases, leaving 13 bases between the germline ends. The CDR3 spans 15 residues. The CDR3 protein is CASSPEDRMNTEAFF. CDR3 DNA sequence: TGTGCCAGCAGTCCCGAGGACAGAATGAACACTGAAGCTTTCTTT.

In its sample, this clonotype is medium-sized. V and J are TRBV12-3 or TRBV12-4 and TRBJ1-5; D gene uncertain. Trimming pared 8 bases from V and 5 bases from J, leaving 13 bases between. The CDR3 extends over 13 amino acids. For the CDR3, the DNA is TGTGCCAGCGGGATGGCAGACGATCAGCCCCAGCATTTT. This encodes CASGMADDQPQHF.

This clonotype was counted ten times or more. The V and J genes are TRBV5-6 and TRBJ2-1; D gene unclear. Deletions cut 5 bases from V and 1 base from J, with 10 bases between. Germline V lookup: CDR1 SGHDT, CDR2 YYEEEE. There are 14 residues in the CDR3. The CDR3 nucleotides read TGTGCCAGCAGTCTAGGGCCATCCTACAATGAGCAGTTCTTC. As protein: CASSLGPSYNEQFF.

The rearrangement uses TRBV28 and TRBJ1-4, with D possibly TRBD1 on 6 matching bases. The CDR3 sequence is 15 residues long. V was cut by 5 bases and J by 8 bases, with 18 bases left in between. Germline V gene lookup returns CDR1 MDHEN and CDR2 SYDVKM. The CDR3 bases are TGTGCCAGCAGTACGGGACATCCCAGGCGGGAAAAACTGTTTTTT. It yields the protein CASSTGHPRREKLFF.

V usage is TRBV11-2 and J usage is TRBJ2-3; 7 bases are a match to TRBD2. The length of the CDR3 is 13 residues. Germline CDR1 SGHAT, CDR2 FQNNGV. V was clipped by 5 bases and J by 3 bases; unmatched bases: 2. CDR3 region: CASSQLATDTQYF. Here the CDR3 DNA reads TGTGCCAGCAGCCAACTAGCGACAGATACGCAGTATTTT.

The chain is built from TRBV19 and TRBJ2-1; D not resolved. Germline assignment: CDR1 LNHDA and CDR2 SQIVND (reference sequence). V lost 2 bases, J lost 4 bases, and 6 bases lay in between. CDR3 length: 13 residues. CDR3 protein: CASSITRYNEQFF. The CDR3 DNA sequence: TGTGCCAGTAGTATAACGAGGTACAATGAGCAGTTCTTC.

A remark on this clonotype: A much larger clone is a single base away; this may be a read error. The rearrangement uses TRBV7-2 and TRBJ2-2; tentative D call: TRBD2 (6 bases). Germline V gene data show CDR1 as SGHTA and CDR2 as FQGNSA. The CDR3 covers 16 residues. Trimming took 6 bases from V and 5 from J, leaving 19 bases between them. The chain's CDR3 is CASSSPLRGRTGELFF. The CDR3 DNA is TGTGCCAGCAGTAGTCCGCTACGGGGGAGGACCGGGGAGCTGTTTTTT.

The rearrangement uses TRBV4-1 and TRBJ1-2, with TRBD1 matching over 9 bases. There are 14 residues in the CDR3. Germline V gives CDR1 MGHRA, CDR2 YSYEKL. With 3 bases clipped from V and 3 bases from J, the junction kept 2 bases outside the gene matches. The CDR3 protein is CASSQDRGDYGYTF. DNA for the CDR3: TGCGCCAGCAGCCAGGACAGGGGAGACTATGGCTACACCTTC.

The CDR3 reads CASRPTTGGNQPQHF. CDR3 DNA: TGTGCCAGCAGACCAACGACAGGGGGAAATCAGCCCCAGCATTTT. J is TRBJ1-5 and V is TRBV28; TRBD1 matches 9 bases. V lost 6 bases and J lost 4; bases outside the gene matches: 7. CDR1 is MDHEN and CDR2 is SYDVKM in the germline V gene. The CDR3 loop spans 15 amino acids.

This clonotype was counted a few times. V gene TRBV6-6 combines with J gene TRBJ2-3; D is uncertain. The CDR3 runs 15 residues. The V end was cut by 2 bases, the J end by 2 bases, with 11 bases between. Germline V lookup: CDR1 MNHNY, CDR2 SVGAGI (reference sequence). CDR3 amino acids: CASSYDEAVTDTQYF. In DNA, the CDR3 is TGTGCCAGCAGTTACGACGAGGCAGTCACAGATACGCAGTATTTT.

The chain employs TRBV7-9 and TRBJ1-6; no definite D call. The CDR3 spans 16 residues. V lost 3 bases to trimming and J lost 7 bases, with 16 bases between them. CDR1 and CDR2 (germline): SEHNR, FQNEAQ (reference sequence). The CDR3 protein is CASSFGGELENSPLHF. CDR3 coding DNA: TGTGCCAGCAGCTTTGGCGGGGAGTTAGAGAATTCACCCCTCCACTTT.

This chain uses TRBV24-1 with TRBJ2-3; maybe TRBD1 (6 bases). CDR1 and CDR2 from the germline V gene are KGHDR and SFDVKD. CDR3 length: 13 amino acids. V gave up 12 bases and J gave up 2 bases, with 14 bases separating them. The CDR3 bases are TGTGCCTCCGGGACACCCAACACAGATACGCAGTATTTT. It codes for CASGTPNTDTQYF.

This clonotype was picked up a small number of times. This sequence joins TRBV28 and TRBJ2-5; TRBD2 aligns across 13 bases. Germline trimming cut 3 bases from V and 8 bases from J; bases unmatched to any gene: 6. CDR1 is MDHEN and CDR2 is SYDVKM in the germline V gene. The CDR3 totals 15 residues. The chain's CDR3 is CASSFGTSGTGTQYF. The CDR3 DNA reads TGTGCCAGCAGTTTCGGGACTAGCGGGACGGGCACCCAGTACTTC.

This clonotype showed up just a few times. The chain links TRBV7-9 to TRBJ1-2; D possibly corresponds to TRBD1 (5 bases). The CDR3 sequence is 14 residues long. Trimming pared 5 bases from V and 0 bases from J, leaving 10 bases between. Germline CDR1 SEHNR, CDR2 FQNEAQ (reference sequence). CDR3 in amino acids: CASSESTANYGYTF. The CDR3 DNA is TGTGCCAGCAGCGAGTCGACAGCTAACTATGGCTACACCTTC.

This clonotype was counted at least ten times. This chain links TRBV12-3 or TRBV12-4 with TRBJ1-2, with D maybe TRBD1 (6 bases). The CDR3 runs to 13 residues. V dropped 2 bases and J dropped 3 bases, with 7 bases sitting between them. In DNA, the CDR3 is TGTGCCAGCAGTTTATGGACAGACTATGGCTACACCTTC. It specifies CASSLWTDYGYTF.

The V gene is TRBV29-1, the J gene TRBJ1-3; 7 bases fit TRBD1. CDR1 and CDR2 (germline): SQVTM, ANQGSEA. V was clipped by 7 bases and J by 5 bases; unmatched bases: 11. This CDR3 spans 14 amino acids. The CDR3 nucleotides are TGCAGCGCCATCGGGACAGCCGCACGAAACACCATATATTTT. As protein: CSAIGTAARNTIYF.

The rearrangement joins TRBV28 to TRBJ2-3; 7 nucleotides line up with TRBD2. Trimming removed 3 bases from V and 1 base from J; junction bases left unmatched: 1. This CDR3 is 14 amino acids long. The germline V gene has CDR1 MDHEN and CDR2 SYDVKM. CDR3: CASSFAGGTDTQYF. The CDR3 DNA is TGTGCCAGCAGTTTTGCGGGAGGCACAGATACGCAGTATTTT.

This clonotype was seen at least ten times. CDR3 in DNA: TGTGCCAGCAGCTTTAAAGCGGGAGAGTACAATGAGCAGTTCTTC. Its translation: CASSFKAGEYNEQFF. The chain combines TRBV7-3 with TRBJ2-1, with TRBD2 matching over 8 bases. This CDR3 has 15 residues. Germline CDR1 SGHTA, CDR2 FQGTGA. V lost 3 bases, J lost 4 bases, and 5 bases stayed unmatched. Complete variable domain (other parts from reference TRBV7-3 and TRBJ2-1): GAGVSQTPSNKVTEKGKYVELRCDPISGHTALYWYRQSLGQGPEFLIYFQGTGAADDSGLPNDRFFAVRPEGSVSTLKIQRTERGDSAVYLCASSFKAGEYNEQFFGPGTRLTVL.

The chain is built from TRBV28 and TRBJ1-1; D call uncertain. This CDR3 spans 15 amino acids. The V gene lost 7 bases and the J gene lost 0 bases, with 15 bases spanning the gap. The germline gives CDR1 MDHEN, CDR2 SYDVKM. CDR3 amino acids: CASNPSRGLNTEAFF. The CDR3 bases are TGTGCCAGCAACCCGTCCCGAGGCTTGAACACTGAAGCTTTCTTT.

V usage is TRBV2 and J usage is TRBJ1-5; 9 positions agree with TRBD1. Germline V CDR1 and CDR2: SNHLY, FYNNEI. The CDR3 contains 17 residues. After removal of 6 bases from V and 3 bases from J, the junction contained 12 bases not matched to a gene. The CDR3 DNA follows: TGTGCCAGCAGGGGGGACAGGGTCGTAGGCTTCAATCAGCCCCAGCATTTT. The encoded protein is CASRGDRVVGFNQPQHF.

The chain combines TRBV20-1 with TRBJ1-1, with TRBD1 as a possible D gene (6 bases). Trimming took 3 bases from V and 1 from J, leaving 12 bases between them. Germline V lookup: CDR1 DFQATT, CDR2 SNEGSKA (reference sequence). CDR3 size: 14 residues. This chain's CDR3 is CSASRGAPNTEAFF. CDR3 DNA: TGCAGTGCTAGTAGGGGGGCTCCGAACACTGAAGCTTTCTTT.